The 28 T cell receptor beta chains in this list originate from one sample, sequenced in a study of T cell responses to AZD1222 COVID-19 vaccine. Method: immunoSEQ multiplex PCR; TCRdb's copy keeps in-frame clones and lacks some. This repertoire shows around 100,000 clones, about 94% found once; its top ten account for around 2%. This specimen consisted of peripheral blood, obtained on day 0 of AZD1222 vaccination. The receptor source for this set is an adult in good health.

CDR3 residues: CASSLHRVGAHQPQHF. For the CDR3, the DNA is TGTGCCAGCAGCTTACACAGGGTCGGGGCACATCAGCCCCAGCATTTT. This chain joins TRBV7-9 and TRBJ1-5; weak D call: TRBD1 (6 bases). Germline V gene data show CDR1 as SEHNR and CDR2 as FQNEAQ (reference sequence). The CDR3 extends over 16 amino acids. V was clipped by 2 bases and J by 5 bases, with 16 bases between them.

The chain has TRBV21-1 and TRBJ2-7; the table's D call, TRBD1, was not checked against the DNA. TRBV21-1 represents a pseudogene. The length of the CDR3 is 16 residues. CDR3 nucleotides: TGTGCCAGCAGCAAAAGACGTAGGGGAACCTTTTACGAGCAGTACTTC. The encoded protein is CASSKRRRGTFYEQYF.

V gene TRBV9 combines with J gene TRBJ1-5; D remains ambiguous. V was pared by 0 bases and J by 2 bases, with 12 bases between. From germline, CDR1 is SGDLS and CDR2 YYNGEE. The CDR3 sequence is 16 residues long. As DNA, the CDR3 is TGTGCCAGCAGCGTAGGCAAAGTTACGGGCAATCAGCCCCAGCATTTT. Its translation: CASSVGKVTGNQPQHF.

The chain recombines TRBV1 with TRBJ2-5; the DNA was not compared with TRBD2, the D call given in the table. TRBV1 is an annotated pseudogene. The CDR3 is made up of 17 amino acids. In nucleotides, the CDR3 is TGCACCAGCAGCCAAGACAGGCTAGCGGGAATTTTAGAGACCCAGTACTTC. It translates to CTSSQDRLAGILETQYF.

The V and J genes are TRBV4-3 and TRBJ1-4, with D uncertain. V lost 4 bases, J lost 8 bases, and 11 bases lay in between. Germline V gene lookup returns CDR1 LGHNA and CDR2 YSLEER. The CDR3 runs 13 residues. The CDR3 reads CASSPVVGEKLFF. The CDR3 DNA follows: TGCGCCAGCAGCCCGGTGGTGGGGGAAAAACTGTTTTTT.

The J gene is TRBJ1-1, the V gene TRBV10-3, with 8 bases matching TRBD1. The CDR3 is 17 amino acids. CDR1 is ENHRY, CDR2 SYGVKD, per germline. Trimming at V came to 2 bases and at J to 1 base, leaving 9 bases not matched to a gene. CDR3: CAISEVRGLRGNTEAFF. The CDR3 DNA reads TGTGCCATCAGTGAGGTCAGGGGGCTGAGGGGGAACACTGAAGCTTTCTTT.

The J gene is TRBJ1-4, the V gene TRBV5-1, with D possibly matching TRBD1 (5 bases). The CDR3 is 16 amino acids. The germline V and J ends were trimmed by 4 bases and 8 bases, with 21 bases remaining between them. Looked up from germline, CDR1 is SGHRS and CDR2 is YFSETQ. CDR3 sequence reads: CASSPLGQGGGEKLFF. Written as DNA, the CDR3 is TGCGCCAGCAGCCCCTTAGGCCAGGGAGGTGGGGAAAAACTGTTTTTT.

The chain has TRBV7-9 and TRBJ2-3; TRBD1 matches at 7 bases. The V gene end was trimmed by 2 bases and the J gene end by 2 bases; junction bases not matched to a gene: 7. The CDR3 spans 16 residues. Germline V CDR1 and CDR2: SEHNR, FQNEAQ (reference sequence). CDR3 nucleotide sequence: TGTGCCAGCAGCTTAACCTGGGACAGATTCACAGATACGCAGTATTTT. It yields the protein CASSLTWDRFTDTQYF.

J is TRBJ1-1 and V is TRBV27; 7 positions match TRBD1. This CDR3 contains 14 residues. Germline CDR1 is MNHEY and CDR2 is SMNVEV (reference sequence). The junction had 10 bases not matched to a gene; V was cut back by 4 bases and J by 8 bases. In nucleotides, the CDR3 is TGTGCCAGCAGTTCCAACCAACAGGGGAGGGAAGCTTTCTTT. This encodes CASSSNQQGREAFF.

J is TRBJ2-2 and V is TRBV5-1; maybe TRBD1 (5 bases). CDR3 size: 14 residues. Germline V gene sequence: CDR1 SGHRS, CDR2 YFSETQ. V was shortened by 4 bases and J by 3 bases, with 10 bases between the two germline ends. Here the CDR3 DNA reads TGCGCCAGCAGCGGCAGGGTATACACCGGGGAGCTGTTTTTT. Translated, it gives CASSGRVYTGELFF.

The chain is built from TRBV4-3 and TRBJ2-4; 7 nucleotides line up with TRBD2. Germline values: CDR1 LGHNA, CDR2 YSLEER. Unmatched junction bases numbered 9, after V lost 4 bases and J lost 0 bases. This CDR3 is 17 amino acids long. The chain's CDR3 is CASSPKRGGVAKNIQYF. Written as DNA, the CDR3 is TGCGCCAGCAGCCCGAAGCGCGGGGGTGTAGCCAAAAACATTCAGTACTTC.

J is TRBJ2-7 and V is TRBV2; TRBD1 matches at 9 bases. The CDR3 length is 13 residues. Per germline, CDR1 SNHLY and CDR2 FYNNEI. V gave up 6 bases and J gave up 6 bases; unmatched junction bases: 6. CDR3: CASRFQQGAEQYF. The CDR3 DNA is TGTGCCAGCAGGTTTCAACAGGGGGCCGAGCAGTACTTC.

The gene calls are TRBV25-1 and TRBJ2-1, with TRBD2 identical over 9 bases. The CDR3 totals 15 residues. The germline CDR1 and CDR2 sequences are MGHDK and SYGVNS. Trimming at V came to 2 bases and at J to 6 bases, leaving 5 bases not matched to a gene. CDR3 nucleotides: TGTGCCAGCAGTGAACTAGCGGGAACCCTCAATGAGCAGTTCTTC. It codes for CASSELAGTLNEQFF.

The chain links TRBV3-1 (or the pseudogene TRBV3-2) to TRBJ1-5; D is possibly TRBD1 (6 bases). CDR3 length: 16 amino acids. Trimming left V 1 base short and J 1 base short, with 11 bases between. Germline V gene sequence: CDR1 LGHDT, CDR2 YNNKEL (reference sequence). CDR3 in amino acids: CASSQAGRGSNQPQHF. CDR3 nucleotide sequence: TGTGCCAGCAGCCAAGCGGGCAGGGGAAGCAATCAGCCCCAGCATTTT.

This clone was observed a few times. The chain couples TRBV7-2 to TRBJ1-2, with 10 bases matching TRBD1. After removal of 5 bases from V and 8 bases from J, the junction contained 8 bases not matched to a gene. Germline V gene sequence: CDR1 SGHTA, CDR2 FQGNSA. CDR3 length equals 14 residues. CDR3 nucleotides: TGTGCCAGCAGCGGGGGACAGGGGAGGTCGGGCTACACCTTC. Translation: CASSGGQGRSGYTF.

The V and J genes are TRBV11-2 and TRBJ1-1; 7 bases line up with TRBD1. The junction had 2 bases not matched to a gene; V was cut back by 3 bases and J by 1 base. The germline gives CDR1 SGHAT, CDR2 FQNNGV. This CDR3 has 14 amino acids. The CDR3 DNA sequence: TGTGCCAGCAGCTTCAGGGGGACGAACACTGAAGCTTTCTTT. This encodes CASSFRGTNTEAFF.

V and J are TRBV2 and TRBJ2-1, with a weak D call TRBD2 (6 bases). Trimming removed 5 bases at V and 4 bases at J, with 15 bases between. There are 15 residues in the CDR3. The germline V gene has CDR1 SNHLY and CDR2 FYNNEI. The CDR3: CASSLPGLPYNEQFF. In DNA, the CDR3 is TGTGCCAGCAGTTTACCGGGACTTCCTTACAATGAGCAGTTCTTC.

The J gene is TRBJ1-1, the V gene TRBV18, with 8 bases aligning to TRBD1. Trimming cost V 4 bases and J 3 bases; bases outside gene matches: 10. CDR3 length: 16 residues. Germline V CDR1 and CDR2: KGHSH, LQKENI. CDR3 sequence reads: CASSRGTGGGYTEAFF. The CDR3 nucleotides are TGTGCCAGCTCACGAGGCACAGGGGGAGGTTACACTGAAGCTTTCTTT.

The V call is TRBV19, the J call TRBJ2-2; the D call may be TRBD1 or TRBD2 (5 bases each). Germline V CDR1 and CDR2: LNHDA, SQIVND (reference sequence). The germline V and J ends were trimmed by 1 base and 5 bases, with 8 bases remaining between them. The CDR3 contains 14 residues. The CDR3 sequence: CASSIGWGTGELFF. The CDR3 bases are TGTGCCAGTAGTATAGGATGGGGGACCGGGGAGCTGTTTTTT.

This chain links TRBV3-1 (or the pseudogene TRBV3-2) with TRBJ1-2; 7 bases are shared with TRBD1. J gave up 8 bases and V 5 bases, and 20 bases lay outside the gene matches. CDR1 and CDR2 from the germline V gene are LGHDT and YNNKEL (reference sequence). The CDR3 is 17 amino acids. Here the CDR3 DNA reads TGTGCCAGCAGCTACGAAGGGACAGCTCAAGCCATATGGGGCTACACCTTC. This sequence encodes CASSYEGTAQAIWGYTF.

CDR3 DNA: TGTGCCAGCAGCGCGGGGTCAGGGGTCAATGAGCAGTTCTTC. It specifies CASSAGSGVNEQFF. The gene calls are TRBV9 and TRBJ2-1, with D possibly TRBD1 on 6 matching bases. V lost 3 bases and J 6 bases, leaving 13 bases between the germline ends. This CDR3 is 14 amino acids long. Germline loops: CDR1 SGDLS, CDR2 YYNGEE.

The rearrangement links TRBV7-7 to TRBJ2-2, with 7 bases fitting TRBD1. Germline V gives CDR1 SSHAT, CDR2 FNYEAQ (reference sequence). CDR3 length: 15 residues. Trimming took 4 bases from V and 7 from J; bases not matched to a gene: 9. The CDR3 region has the DNA TGTGCCAGCAGCTCCACCAAGGGGGCGGGCGGGGAGCTGTTTTTT. It specifies CASSSTKGAGGELFF.

The rearrangement joins TRBV7-2 to TRBJ2-3; 10 bases are a match to TRBD2. The CDR3 has 15 residues. The junction had 6 bases not matched to a gene; V was cut back by 5 bases and J by 4 bases. The germline gives CDR1 SGHTA, CDR2 FQGNSA. In nucleotides, the CDR3 is TGTGCCAGCAGCCCATCTAGCGGGGGCCCAGATACGCAGTATTTT. This encodes CASSPSSGGPDTQYF. The full variable domain, its missing parts supplied by reference TRBV7-2 and TRBJ2-3, is GAGVSQSPSNKVTEKGKDVELRCDPISGHTALYWYRQSLGQGLEFLIYFQGNSAPDKSGLPSDRFSAERTGGSVSTLTIQRTQQEDSAVYLCASSPSSGGPDTQYFGPGTRLTVL.

This clone showed up just once. This chain connects TRBV12-5 to TRBJ1-1; D perhaps matches TRBD1 (5 bases). With 5 bases removed from V and 0 bases from J, the gap between germline ends came to 13 bases. CDR1 is LGHNT, CDR2 FRNRAP, per germline. This CDR3 region has 15 residues. The CDR3 loop is CASGPRRQLNTEAFF. The CDR3 DNA reads as TGTGCTAGTGGTCCCCGGAGACAGTTGAACACTGAAGCTTTCTTT.

The rearrangement links TRBV28 to TRBJ2-7; the D is unclear. The CDR3 covers 14 residues. V shed 7 bases and J shed 4 bases, with 17 bases lying between them. Germline assignment: CDR1 MDHEN and CDR2 SYDVKM. The CDR3 loop reads CASISSWGTYEQYF. For the CDR3, the DNA is TGTGCCAGCATTTCGTCGTGGGGAACTTACGAGCAGTACTTC.

This clone was picked up one time. The chain has TRBV2 and TRBJ1-2; D unclear. This CDR3 comprises 16 residues. Germline V gives CDR1 SNHLY, CDR2 FYNNEI. Trimming stripped 3 bases from V and 1 base from J, with 15 bases between. CDR3 sequence: CASSDLGRPNNYGYTF. In DNA form, the CDR3 reads TGTGCCAGCAGTGATCTCGGCAGACCGAATAACTATGGCTACACCTTC.

The rearrangement joins TRBV18 to TRBJ2-7, with D tentatively TRBD1 (6 bases). This CDR3 has 13 residues. The V end was cut by 2 bases, the J end by 3 bases, with 8 bases between. Germline V gives CDR1 KGHSH, CDR2 LQKENI. The CDR3 sequence: CASSPGDIYEQYF. In DNA, the CDR3 is TGTGCCAGCTCACCAGGGGACATCTACGAGCAGTACTTC. The whole variable domain, remainder taken from reference TRBV18 and TRBJ2-7, is NAGVMQNPRHLVRRRGQEARLRCSPMKGHSHVYWYRQLPEEGLKFMVYLQKENIIDESGMPKERFSAEFPKEGPSILRIQQVVRGDSAAYFCASSPGDIYEQYFGPGTRLTVT.

The chain recombines TRBV27 with TRBJ2-7, with D possibly being TRBD1 (6 bases). The ends were cut back, 3 bases at V and 7 bases at J, with 13 bases in the middle. The CDR3 is 13 residues long. CDR1 MNHEY and CDR2 SMNVEV come from the germline V gene (reference sequence). The CDR3 DNA reads TGTGCCAGCAGTTTCGCAGGGGTGAAAGAGCAGTACTTC. Protein: CASSFAGVKEQYF.